This T cell receptor beta chain was profiled in a study of Graves' ophthalmopathy and Graves' hyperthyroidism. This clonotype was seen only a few times. Germline-derived CDR1 and CDR2 are DFQATT and SNEGSKA (reference sequence). CDR3 size: 15 residues. Between the trimmed V and J ends, which lost 1 base and 8 bases, there was a span of 18 bases. Amplified material comprised TCR beta CDR3 regions derived from RNA transcripts. An opening RT-PCR round employed HTBI primers and preceded a second-round multiplex PCR. TCRdb used MiXCR to reprocess the multiplex PCR reads, holding one entry per CDR3 protein. The sample yields about 740,000 distinct CDR3 sequences, about 44% seen once.

The chain combines TRBV20-1 with TRBJ1-5; the D is unclear. The receptor was derived from an adult man with Graves' ophthalmopathy. Material: peripheral blood. This chain's CDR3 is CSARVGRAGLKPQHF. In nucleotides, the CDR3 is TGCAGTGCTAGAGTAGGGAGGGCAGGTCTTAAGCCCCAGCATTTT.